This T cell receptor (beta chain) was captured in a study of T cell responses to AZD1222 COVID-19 vaccine. Study-wide results and limits: The sample set comprised mostly white British donors with more females, and clonal diversity was possibly underestimated.

Repertoires were generated with immunoSEQ multiplex PCR, while TCRdb's copy carries only in-frame clones and drops some. The repertoire holds over 150,000 clones, with roughly 92% as singletons. Turning to this clone: Antigen specificity is unknown.

The CDR3 loop spans 13 amino acids. V lost 2 bases and J 0 bases, leaving 7 bases between the germline ends. CDR1 and CDR2 from the germline V gene are GTSNPN and SVGIG (reference sequence). This TCR derives from an adult in good health. This rearrangement joins TRBV30 to TRBJ1-1, with D unresolved. Sequencing was performed on peripheral blood, taken on day 0 of AZD1222 vaccination. The CDR3 loop reads CAWSLALNTEAFF. The CDR3 coding sequence is TGTGCCTGGAGTCTCGCCCTGAACACTGAAGCTTTCTTT.